The next 21 T cell receptor beta chains were all read from a single sample in a study of early T cells in non-severe SARS-CoV-2 infection. One entry per CDR3 protein results from TCRdb running MiXCR on the 5' RACE reads. The data hold roughly 93,000 distinct CDR3 sequences, with approximately 14% observed a single time. Sequences were obtained from whole blood. The receptors originated from an adult who was a healthcare worker with PCR-confirmed SARS-CoV-2 infection or an uninfected control (not recorded which).

The chain carries TRBV2 and TRBJ2-2; TRBD1 agrees at 7 bases. CDR1 SNHLY and CDR2 FYNNEI come from the germline V gene. The CDR3 is 16 residues long. V gave up 6 bases and J gave up 0 bases; unmatched junction bases: 7. The CDR3 spells CASSKQGVTNTGELFF. DNA of the CDR3: TGTGCCAGCAGCAAGCAGGGGGTTACGAACACCGGGGAGCTGTTTTTT.

This clonotype was counted between two and nine times. The rearrangement joins TRBV9 to TRBJ1-1; D unresolved. The CDR3 sequence is 13 residues long. Trimming took off 4 bases at V and 0 bases at J, with 7 bases between the two ends. Germline CDR1 reads SGDLS; CDR2 reads YYNGEE. The CDR3 nucleotides read TGTGCCAGCAGCCTCTCCGTGAACACTGAAGCTTTCTTT. Its translation is CASSLSVNTEAFF. The full variable domain, with the rest looked up from reference TRBV9 and TRBJ1-1, is DSGVTQTPKHLITATGQRVTLRCSPRSGDLSVYWYQQSLDQGLQFLIQYYNGEERAKGNILERFSAQQFPDLHSELNLSSLELGDSALYFCASSLSVNTEAFFGQGTRLTVV.

This clonotype has just a few counts. This chain uses TRBV6-5 with TRBJ2-4, with 9 positions matching TRBD1. Germline CDR1 MNHEY, CDR2 SVGAGI. V lost 4 bases and J lost 7; bases outside the gene matches: 14. The CDR3 totals 17 residues. The CDR3, as DNA: TGTGCCAGCAGTTTATACTTTACTTCGGGACAGGGTAACATTCAGTACTTC. It codes for CASSLYFTSGQGNIQYF.

The chain combines TRBV2 with TRBJ1-6; D possibly corresponds to TRBD1 (6 bases). The germline V and J ends were trimmed by 4 bases and 9 bases, with 16 bases remaining between them. Germline lookup yields CDR1 SNHLY and CDR2 FYNNEI. This CDR3 is built from 15 residues. The DNA for the CDR3 is TGTGCCAGCAGTGCGGACAGCCGCACTAGTTCACCCCTCCACTTT. This encodes CASSADSRTSSPLHF.

The sample holds many counts of this clonotype. The V and J genes are TRBV24-1 and TRBJ1-1, with D possibly TRBD1 on 5 matching bases. V gave up 10 bases and J gave up 2 bases, with 19 bases separating them. The CDR3 totals 15 residues. Germline CDR1 KGHDR, CDR2 SFDVKD. The CDR3 loop is CATRGAQNTNTEAFF. CDR3 DNA sequence: TGTGCCACTAGAGGGGCGCAAAATACCAACACTGAAGCTTTCTTT.

This sequence joins TRBV27 and TRBJ1-1, with D tentatively TRBD1 (6 bases). There are 15 residues in the CDR3. Germline loops: CDR1 MNHEY, CDR2 SMNVEV (reference sequence). Deletions cut 5 bases from V and 5 bases from J, with 18 bases between. CDR3 DNA sequence: TGTGCCAGCAGTCCCGACAGGCGGGCGGGTACTGAAGCTTTCTTT. It encodes CASSPDRRAGTEAFF.

The chain joins TRBV6-2 or TRBV6-3 to TRBJ1-5; TRBD1 agrees at 7 bases. Germline lookup yields CDR1 MNHEY and CDR2 SVGEGT. The CDR3 is 13 residues long. Trimming at V came to 6 bases and at J to 6 bases, leaving 5 bases not matched to a gene. CDR3 amino acids: CASRRQGSQPQHF. CDR3 DNA sequence: TGTGCCAGCAGAAGACAGGGTAGTCAGCCCCAGCATTTT.

This clonotype was seen only a few times. This sequence joins TRBV6-6 and TRBJ2-2; possibly TRBD1 for D (5 bases). The CDR3 loop spans 15 amino acids. Germline CDR1 is MNHNY and CDR2 is SVGAGI (reference sequence). Deletions cut 6 bases from V and 0 bases from J, with 11 bases between. The CDR3: CASSPEGANTGELFF. In DNA form, the CDR3 reads TGTGCCAGCAGCCCGGAAGGGGCGAACACCGGGGAGCTGTTTTTT.

The chain is built from TRBV29-1 and TRBJ1-1; a possible D gene is TRBD1 (5 bases). Germline V gene data show CDR1 as SQVTM and CDR2 as ANQGSEA. V lost 4 bases and J 3 bases, leaving 9 bases between the germline ends. This CDR3 is built from 12 residues. The CDR3 DNA reads TGCAGCGTTGGCCCAGGGTACACTGAAGCTTTCTTT. Translation gives CSVGPGYTEAFF.

At least ten counts were recorded for this clonotype. The gene calls are TRBV30 and TRBJ1-4; no clear D gene. This CDR3 has 14 residues. Germline assignment: CDR1 GTSNPN and CDR2 SVGIG (reference sequence). Trimming pared 3 bases from V and 3 bases from J, leaving 11 bases between. Here the CDR3 reads CAWRIGNSNEKLFF. In DNA form, the CDR3 reads TGTGCCTGGAGGATCGGGAATTCTAATGAAAAACTGTTTTTT.

The CDR3 region has the DNA TGTGCCAGCAGCTGGAGCCTCTCTGGGGCCAACGTCCTGACTTTC. Translation gives CASSWSLSGANVLTF. The genes are TRBV5-6 and TRBJ2-6; D call uncertain. CDR1 and CDR2 (germline): SGHDT, YYEEEE. This CDR3 is built from 15 residues. Trimming left V 3 bases short and J 0 bases short, with 7 bases between.

In its sample, this clonotype was seen a few times. The rearrangement joins TRBV10-3 to TRBJ1-1; 7 nucleotides line up with TRBD1. Looked up from germline, CDR1 is ENHRY and CDR2 is SYGVKD. V shed 3 bases, J shed 3 bases, and the junction held 7 bases outside the gene matches. The CDR3 covers 15 residues. The CDR3 region is CAISEGHQGDTEAFF. The CDR3, as DNA: TGTGCCATCAGTGAAGGGCACCAGGGGGACACTGAAGCTTTCTTT.

The V call is TRBV6-1, the J call TRBJ2-7, with D possibly TRBD2 on 6 matching bases. This CDR3 has 14 residues. Germline CDR1 reads MNHNS; CDR2 reads SASEGT. Trimming removed 2 bases from V and 5 bases from J, with 13 bases in between. CDR3 in DNA: TGTGCCAGCAGTGAACGGGGGTGGAGGGACGAGCAGTACGTC. Amino acid sequence: CASSERGWRDEQYV.

This clonotype was observed a single time. The chain combines TRBV6-1 with TRBJ1-1; no definite D call. V was clipped by 6 bases and J by 1 base, with 9 bases between them. Germline-derived CDR1 and CDR2 are MNHNS and SASEGT. The CDR3 consists of 13 residues. The CDR3 sequence is CASRDGGNTEAFF. The CDR3 nucleotides read TGTGCCAGCAGGGATGGCGGGAACACTGAAGCTTTCTTT.

The chain links TRBV7-2 to TRBJ1-1; D unresolved. The germline gives CDR1 SGHTA, CDR2 FQGNSA. Between the trimmed V and J ends, which lost 5 bases and 2 bases, there was a span of 9 bases. The CDR3 is made up of 13 amino acids. The CDR3 is CASSRRANTEAFF. DNA of the CDR3: TGTGCCAGCAGCCGCCGGGCAAACACTGAAGCTTTCTTT.

V usage is TRBV24-1 and J usage is TRBJ2-2; 9 bases are a match to TRBD2. The CDR3 has 15 amino acids. Germline V CDR1 and CDR2: KGHDR, SFDVKD. V lost 5 bases and J lost 4; bases outside the gene matches: 4. This CDR3 reads CATSGAGGITGELFF. As DNA, the CDR3 is TGTGCCACCAGTGGAGCGGGGGGTATCACCGGGGAGCTGTTTTTT.

The sample holds a few counts of this clonotype. This chain connects TRBV10-3 to TRBJ2-1, with TRBD2 identical over 7 bases. The V gene's germline CDR1 is ENHRY and CDR2 SYGVKD. The V gene end was trimmed by 8 bases and the J gene end by 3 bases; junction bases not matched to a gene: 7. The CDR3 loop spans 14 amino acids. The CDR3 region has the DNA TGTGCCATCGGAACTAGCGAGAACTACAATGAGCAGTTCTTC. Translated: CAIGTSENYNEQFF.

This chain uses TRBV29-1 with TRBJ1-1, with 8 bases matching TRBD1. The germline CDR1 and CDR2 sequences are SQVTM and ANQGSEA. J was trimmed by 4 bases and V by 1 base; bases with no gene match: 2. The CDR3 runs to 13 residues. This CDR3 is CSVEGQGSTEAFF. CDR3 bases: TGCAGCGTTGAAGGACAGGGGAGCACTGAAGCTTTCTTT.

This clonotype has more than one count but fewer than ten. The chain joins TRBV5-1 to TRBJ2-2; 8 nucleotides align to TRBD2. The CDR3 is 16 amino acids. The V and J ends lost 4 bases and 5 bases, in that order; junction bases with no gene match: 10. Germline lookup yields CDR1 SGHRS and CDR2 YFSETQ. The CDR3 region is CASSPFTGGKTGELFF. CDR3 nucleotide sequence: TGCGCCAGCAGCCCCTTTACGGGGGGGAAAACCGGGGAGCTGTTTTTT.

This chain joins TRBV3-1 and TRBJ1-1; TRBD1 matches 7 bases. In germline, CDR1 is LGHDT, CDR2 YNNKEL (reference sequence). The J segment lost 8 bases and the V segment lost 1 base, leaving 1 base of the junction unmatched. The CDR3 covers 12 residues. The CDR3 DNA is TGTGCCAGCAGCCAAGCGGACAGGGAAGCTTTCTTT. This translates into CASSQADREAFF.

This clonotype was seen only a few times. The J gene is TRBJ1-1, the V gene TRBV20-1, with D unresolved. From germline, CDR1 is DFQATT and CDR2 SNEGSKA (reference sequence). The CDR3 consists of 13 residues. V was clipped by 6 bases and J by 0 bases, with 11 bases between them. The CDR3 loop reads CSARTDMNTEAFF. Here the CDR3 DNA reads TGCAGTGCCCGGACCGATATGAACACTGAAGCTTTCTTT.